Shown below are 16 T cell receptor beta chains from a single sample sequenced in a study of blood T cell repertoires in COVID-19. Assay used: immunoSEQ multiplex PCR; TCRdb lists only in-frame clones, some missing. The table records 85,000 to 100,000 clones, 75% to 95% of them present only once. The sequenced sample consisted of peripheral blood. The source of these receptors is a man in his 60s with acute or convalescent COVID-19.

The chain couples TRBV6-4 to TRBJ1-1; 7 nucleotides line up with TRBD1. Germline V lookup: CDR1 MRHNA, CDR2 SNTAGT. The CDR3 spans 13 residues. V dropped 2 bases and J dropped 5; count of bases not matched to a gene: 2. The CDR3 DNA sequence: TGTGCCAGCAGTGACCAGGGGGGTACTGAAGCTTTCTTT. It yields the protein CASSDQGGTEAFF.

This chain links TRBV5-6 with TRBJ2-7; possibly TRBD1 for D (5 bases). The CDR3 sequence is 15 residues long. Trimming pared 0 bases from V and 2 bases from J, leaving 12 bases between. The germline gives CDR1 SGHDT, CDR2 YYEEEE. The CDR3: CASSLEVQGPYEQYF. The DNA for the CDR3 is TGTGCCAGCAGCTTGGAAGTTCAGGGCCCCTACGAGCAGTACTTC.

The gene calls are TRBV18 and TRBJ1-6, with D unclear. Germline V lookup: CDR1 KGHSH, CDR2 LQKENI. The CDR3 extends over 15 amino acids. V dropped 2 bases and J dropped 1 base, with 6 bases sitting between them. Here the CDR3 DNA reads TGTGCCAGCTCACCAAGCGAATCCTATAATTCACCCCTCCACTTT. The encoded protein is CASSPSESYNSPLHF.

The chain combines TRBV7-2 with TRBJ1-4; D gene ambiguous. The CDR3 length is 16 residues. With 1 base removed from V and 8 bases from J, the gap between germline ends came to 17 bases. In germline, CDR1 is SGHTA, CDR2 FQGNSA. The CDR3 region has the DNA TGTGCCAGCAGCTTAGGGAGTTTTGGATTTGGAGAAAAACTGTTTTTT. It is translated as CASSLGSFGFGEKLFF.

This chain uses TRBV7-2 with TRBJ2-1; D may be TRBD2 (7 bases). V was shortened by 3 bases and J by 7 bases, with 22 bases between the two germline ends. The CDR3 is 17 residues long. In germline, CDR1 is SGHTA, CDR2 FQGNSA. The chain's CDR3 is CASSFRSTVRGANEQFF. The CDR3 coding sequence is TGTGCCAGCAGCTTCCGGTCCACGGTCCGGGGGGCTAATGAGCAGTTCTTC.

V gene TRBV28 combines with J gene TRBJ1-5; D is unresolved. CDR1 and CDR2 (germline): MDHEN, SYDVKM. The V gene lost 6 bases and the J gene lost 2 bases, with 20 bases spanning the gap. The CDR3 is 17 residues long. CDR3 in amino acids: CASRPGLLTSGNQPQHF. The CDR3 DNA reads TGTGCCAGCAGACCGGGCCTGCTCACTAGTGGCAATCAGCCCCAGCATTTT.

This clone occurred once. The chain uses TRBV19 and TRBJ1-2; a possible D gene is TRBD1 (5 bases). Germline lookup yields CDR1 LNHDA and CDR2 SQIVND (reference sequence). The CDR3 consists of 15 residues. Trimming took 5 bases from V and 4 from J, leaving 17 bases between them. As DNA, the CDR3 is TGTGCCAGTAGTTCCCCCGCCGACAGCAGCTATGGCTACACCTTC. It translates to CASSSPADSSYGYTF. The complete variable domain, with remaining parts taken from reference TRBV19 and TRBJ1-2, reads DGGITQSPKYLFRKEGQNVTLSCEQNLNHDAMYWYRQDPGQGLRLIYYSQIVNDFQKGDIAEGYSVSREKKESFPLTVTSAQKNPTAFYLCASSSPADSSYGYTFGSGTRLTVV.

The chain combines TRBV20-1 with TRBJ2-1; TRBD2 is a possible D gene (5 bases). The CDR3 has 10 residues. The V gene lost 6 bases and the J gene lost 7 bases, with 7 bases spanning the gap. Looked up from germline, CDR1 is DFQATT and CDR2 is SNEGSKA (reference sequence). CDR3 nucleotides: TGCAGTGCCAGGAGGAATGAGCAGTTCTTC. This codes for CSARRNEQFF.

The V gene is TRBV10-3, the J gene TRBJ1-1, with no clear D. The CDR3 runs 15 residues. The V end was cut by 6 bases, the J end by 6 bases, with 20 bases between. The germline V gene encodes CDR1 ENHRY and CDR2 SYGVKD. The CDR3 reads CAIRDLIGPEAEAFF. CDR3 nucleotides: TGTGCCATCAGGGACTTGATAGGGCCCGAGGCTGAAGCTTTCTTT.

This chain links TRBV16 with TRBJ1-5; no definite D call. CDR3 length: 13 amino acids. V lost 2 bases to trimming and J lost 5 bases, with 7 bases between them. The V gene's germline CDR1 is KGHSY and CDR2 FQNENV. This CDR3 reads CASSQSAHQPQHF. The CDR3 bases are TGTGCCAGCAGCCAAAGCGCGCATCAGCCCCAGCATTTT.

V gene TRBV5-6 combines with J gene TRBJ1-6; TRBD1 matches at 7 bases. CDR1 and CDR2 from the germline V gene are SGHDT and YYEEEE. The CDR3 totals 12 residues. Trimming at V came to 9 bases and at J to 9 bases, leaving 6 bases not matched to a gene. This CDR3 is CATGRGTSPLHF. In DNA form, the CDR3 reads TGTGCCACTGGCAGGGGGACTTCACCCCTCCACTTT.

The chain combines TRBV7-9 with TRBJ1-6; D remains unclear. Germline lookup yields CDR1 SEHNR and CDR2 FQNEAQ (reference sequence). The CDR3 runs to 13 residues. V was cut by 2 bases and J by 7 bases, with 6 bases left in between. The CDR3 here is CASSLSRNSPLHF. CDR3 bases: TGTGCCAGCAGCTTAAGTCGGAATTCACCCCTCCACTTT.

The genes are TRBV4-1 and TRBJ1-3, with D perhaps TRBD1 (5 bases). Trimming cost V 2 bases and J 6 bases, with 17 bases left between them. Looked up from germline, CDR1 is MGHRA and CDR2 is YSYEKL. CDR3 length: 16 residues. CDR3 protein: CASSQNGGLLENTIYF. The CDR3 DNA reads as TGCGCCAGCAGCCAAAACGGGGGTCTCCTCGAAAACACCATATATTTT.

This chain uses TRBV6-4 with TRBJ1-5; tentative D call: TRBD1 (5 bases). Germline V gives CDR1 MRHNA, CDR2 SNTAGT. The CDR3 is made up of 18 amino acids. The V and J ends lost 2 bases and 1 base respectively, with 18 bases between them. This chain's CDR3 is CASSDGPARGGSNQPQHF. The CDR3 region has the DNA TGTGCCAGCAGTGACGGCCCAGCGCGGGGCGGCAGCAATCAGCCCCAGCATTTT.

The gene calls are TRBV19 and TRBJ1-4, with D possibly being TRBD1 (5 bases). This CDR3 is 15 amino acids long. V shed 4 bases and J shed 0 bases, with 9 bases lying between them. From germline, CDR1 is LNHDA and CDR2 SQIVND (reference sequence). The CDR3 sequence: CASSTTGPTNEKLFF. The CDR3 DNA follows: TGTGCCAGTAGTACTACAGGCCCAACTAATGAAAAACTGTTTTTT. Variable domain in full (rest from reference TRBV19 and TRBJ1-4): DGGITQSPKYLFRKEGQNVTLSCEQNLNHDAMYWYRQDPGQGLRLIYYSQIVNDFQKGDIAEGYSVSREKKESFPLTVTSAQKNPTAFYLCASSTTGPTNEKLFFGSGTQLSVL.

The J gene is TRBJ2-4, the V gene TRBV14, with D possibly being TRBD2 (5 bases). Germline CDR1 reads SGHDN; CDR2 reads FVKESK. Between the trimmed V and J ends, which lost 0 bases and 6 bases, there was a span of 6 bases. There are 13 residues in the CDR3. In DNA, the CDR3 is TGTGCCAGCAGCCAAGATGCGGGAAACATTCAGTACTTC. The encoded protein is CASSQDAGNIQYF.